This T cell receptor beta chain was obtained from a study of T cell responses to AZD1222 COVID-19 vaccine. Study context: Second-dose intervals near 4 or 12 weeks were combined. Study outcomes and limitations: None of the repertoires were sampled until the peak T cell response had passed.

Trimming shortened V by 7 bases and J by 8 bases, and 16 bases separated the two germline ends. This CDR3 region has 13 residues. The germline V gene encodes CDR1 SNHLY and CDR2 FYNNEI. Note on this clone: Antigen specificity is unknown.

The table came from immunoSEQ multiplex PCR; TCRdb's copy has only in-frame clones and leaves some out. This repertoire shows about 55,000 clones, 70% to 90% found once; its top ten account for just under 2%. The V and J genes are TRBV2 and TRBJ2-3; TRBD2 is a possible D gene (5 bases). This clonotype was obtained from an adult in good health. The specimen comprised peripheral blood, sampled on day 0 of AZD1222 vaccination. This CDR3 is CASNPTGLVTQYF. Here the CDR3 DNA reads TGTGCCAGCAATCCCACGGGGTTAGTTACGCAGTATTTT. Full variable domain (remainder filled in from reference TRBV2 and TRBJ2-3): EPEVTQTPSHQVTQMGQEVILRCVPISNHLYFYWYRQILGQKVEFLVSFYNNEISEKSEIFDDQFSVERPDGSNFTLKIRSTKLEDSAMYFCASNPTGLVTQYFGPGTRLTVL.